The 24 T cell receptor beta chains presented below share a single source sample, sequenced in a study of T cells after yellow fever vaccination. TCRdb re-called the 5' RACE reads with MiXCR, one entry per CDR3 protein. In the table there are 150,000 to 200,000 distinct CDR3 sequences, 11% of which are singletons. The sequencing here drew on CD8+ T cells sorted from PBMCs, taken 15 days after the yellow fever booster vaccination. The source is a man between 18 and 29 years old who received the YFV17D yellow fever vaccine.

The chain employs TRBV9 and TRBJ2-1; D is ambiguous. Trimming removed 5 bases at V and 10 bases at J, with 13 bases between. CDR1 SGDLS and CDR2 YYNGEE come from the germline V gene. The CDR3 runs 12 residues. The CDR3 bases are TGTGCCAGCAGTTCCCTATCCCACGAGCAGTTCTTC. Translated: CASSSLSHEQFF.

The chain uses TRBV30 and TRBJ2-7; D unclear. The V gene's germline CDR1 is GTSNPN and CDR2 SVGIG (reference sequence). V was cut by 0 bases and J by 1 base, with 4 bases left in between. The CDR3 extends over 12 amino acids. In DNA, the CDR3 is TGTGCCTGGAGTGTGGGGTCCTACGAGCAGTACTTC. Translation gives CAWSVGSYEQYF.

The chain is built from TRBV7-6 and TRBJ1-5; tentative D call: TRBD1 (5 bases). Trimming cost V 3 bases and J 0 bases, with 12 bases left between them. In germline, CDR1 is SGHVS, CDR2 FNYEAQ. The CDR3 totals 16 residues. The CDR3 DNA sequence: TGTGCCAGCAGCTTTTACGCCGACAGTAGCAATCAGCCCCAGCATTTT. Protein sequence: CASSFYADSSNQPQHF.

This clonotype was detected only a few times. The chain combines TRBV9 with TRBJ2-2; D not certain. V dropped 7 bases and J dropped 2 bases, with 6 bases sitting between them. In germline, CDR1 is SGDLS, CDR2 YYNGEE. The CDR3 runs to 12 residues. CDR3 region: CASCPNTGELFF. The CDR3 region has the DNA TGTGCCAGCTGTCCCAACACCGGGGAGCTGTTTTTT.

This clonotype was counted between two and nine times. The V gene is TRBV7-9, the J gene TRBJ2-2; possible D gene TRBD1, 6 bases. Trimming removed 5 bases from V and 6 bases from J, with 10 bases in between. Germline V lookup: CDR1 SEHNR, CDR2 FQNEAQ (reference sequence). The CDR3 is made up of 13 amino acids. The CDR3 region has the DNA TGTGCCAGCAGCCCAGGGGATGCCGGGGAGCTGTTTTTT. Translating it yields CASSPGDAGELFF.

This clonotype turned up a few times. The genes are TRBV14 and TRBJ1-5; D remains unclear. V gave up 0 bases and J gave up 3 bases, with 12 bases separating them. Germline V gives CDR1 SGHDN, CDR2 FVKESK. The length of the CDR3 is 16 residues. The CDR3 reads CASSQERHSFNQPQHF. The CDR3 nucleotides read TGTGCCAGCAGCCAAGAACGGCACAGCTTCAATCAGCCCCAGCATTTT. The full variable domain, its missing parts supplied by reference TRBV14 and TRBJ1-5, is EAGVTQFPSHSVIEKGQTVTLRCDPISGHDNLYWYRRVMGKEIKFLLHFVKESKQDESGMPNNRFLAERTGGTYSTLKVQPAELEDSGVYFCASSQERHSFNQPQHFGDGTRLSIL.

The chain carries TRBV7-8 and TRBJ2-5; a weak D match, TRBD2 (5 bases). Trimming pared 5 bases from V and 5 bases from J, leaving 15 bases between. From germline, CDR1 is SGHVS and CDR2 FQNEAQ. The length of the CDR3 is 14 residues. The CDR3 loop is CASSPQGKRETQYF. The CDR3 nucleotides are TGTGCCAGCAGCCCTCAAGGGAAGCGGGAGACCCAGTACTTC.

This chain joins TRBV7-9 and TRBJ2-1; D might be TRBD2 (6 bases). Per the germline V gene, CDR1 is SEHNR and CDR2 is FQNEAQ (reference sequence). Trimming stripped 3 bases from V and 6 bases from J, with 9 bases between. The CDR3 length is 13 residues. DNA of the CDR3: TGTGCCAGCAGCTTGGGACTCGTCAATGAGCAGTTCTTC. This encodes CASSLGLVNEQFF. The variable domain in full, with the rest retrieved from reference TRBV7-9 and TRBJ2-1, is DTGVSQNPRHKITKRGQNVTFRCDPISEHNRLYWYRQTLGQGPEFLTYFQNEAQLEKSRLLSDRFSAERPKGSFSTLEIQRTEQGDSAMYLCASSLGLVNEQFFGPGTRLTVL.

This clonotype was detected a few times. The CDR3, as DNA: TGTGCCACCAGCTTTTATGTCGCCCCCGGGGAGCTGTTTTTT. Its protein is CATSFYVAPGELFF. This chain uses TRBV15 with TRBJ2-2; D is unresolved. Deletions cut 5 bases from V and 6 bases from J, with 13 bases between. Germline CDR1 LNHNV, CDR2 YYDKDF (reference sequence). The CDR3 spans 14 residues. The full variable domain, in which reference TRBV15 and TRBJ2-2 provide the parts outside the CDR3, is DAMVIQNPRYQVTQFGKPVTLSCSQTLNHNVMYWYQQKSSQAPKLLFHYYDKDFNNEADTPDNFQSRRPNTSFCFLDIRSPGLGDTAMYLCATSFYVAPGELFFGEGSRLTVL.

This clonotype was seen only a few times. The chain couples TRBV5-1 to TRBJ2-3; D is possibly TRBD1 (6 bases). This CDR3 is built from 15 residues. CDR1 is SGHRS, CDR2 YFSETQ, per germline. Deletions cut 2 bases from V and 5 bases from J, with 15 bases between. CDR3 residues: CASSLSEGVQDTQYF. DNA for the CDR3: TGCGCCAGCAGCTTATCCGAGGGGGTGCAAGATACGCAGTATTTT.

The V and J genes are TRBV12-3 or TRBV12-4 and TRBJ2-5, with a possible D match to TRBD2 (5 bases). There are 16 residues in the CDR3. Trimming removed 5 bases at V and 4 bases at J, with 20 bases between. The CDR3 nucleotides are TGTGCCAGCAGTACCGGCGGGCAGTTCAACGGAGAGACCCAGTACTTC. Protein product: CASSTGGQFNGETQYF.

Concerning this clonotype itself: One end of the junction is discordant with germline, which a read error may explain. The chain combines TRBV29-1 with TRBJ2-7, with 10 nucleotides matching TRBD1. The CDR3 spans 15 residues. The germline gives CDR1 SQVTM, CDR2 ANQGSEA. The CDR3 region is CSVEEFGTGAYEQYF. The CDR3 coding sequence is TGCAGCGTGGAAGAGTTCGGGACAGGGGCCTACGAGCAGTACTTC.

This clonotype occurred once. With a much larger clone just one base away, this may be a read error. The chain recombines TRBV4-1 with TRBJ1-1; no clear D gene. Trimming shortened V by 3 bases and J by 1 base, and 9 bases separated the two germline ends. CDR1 is MGHRA, CDR2 YSYEKL, per germline. This CDR3 has 14 residues. The CDR3 loop is CASSHVTANTEAFF. In DNA form, the CDR3 reads TGCGCCAGCAGCCACGTAACGGCGAACACTGAAGCTTTCTTT.

The chain joins TRBV3-1 to TRBJ1-3; D remains unclear. The CDR3 is 14 residues long. Trimming stripped 4 bases from V and 0 bases from J, with 7 bases between. Germline loops: CDR1 LGHDT, CDR2 YNNKEL (reference sequence). The CDR3 loop reads CASSPGFSGNTIYF. In DNA form, the CDR3 reads TGTGCCAGCAGCCCGGGTTTCTCTGGAAACACCATATATTTT.

The chain joins TRBV7-9 to TRBJ2-7, with 8 bases lining up with TRBD1. The trim removed 5 bases at V and 3 bases at J, leaving 9 bases unmatched. In germline, CDR1 is SEHNR, CDR2 FQNEAQ (reference sequence). The CDR3 sequence is 15 residues long. The CDR3 spells CASSIGQGRDYEQYF. In nucleotides, the CDR3 is TGTGCCAGCAGCATTGGACAGGGACGGGACTACGAGCAGTACTTC.

The gene calls are TRBV18 and TRBJ1-6, with D uncertain. This CDR3 contains 15 residues. CDR1 and CDR2 (germline): KGHSH, LQKENI. V lost 2 bases, J lost 10 bases, and 15 bases lay in between. The CDR3 here is CASSPEGMGSSPLHF. CDR3 nucleotide sequence: TGTGCCAGCTCACCAGAGGGCATGGGAAGCTCACCCCTCCACTTT.

This clonotype was detected a few times. The CDR3 protein is CASSLDRVFVFAFF. The CDR3 nucleotides read TGTGCCAGCAGCCTAGACAGGGTATTCGTTTTTGCTTTCTTT. The genes are TRBV6-5 and TRBJ1-1, with TRBD1 matching 7 bases. Germline loops: CDR1 MNHEY, CDR2 SVGAGI. The CDR3 is 14 residues long. The V segment lost 6 bases and the J segment 11 bases; nucleotides outside the gene matches: 15.

The CDR3 coding sequence is TGTGCCAGCAGCCCAGGACAGCGCCAAGAGACCCAGTACTTC. Translating it yields CASSPGQRQETQYF. J is TRBJ2-5 and V is TRBV7-9; D possibly corresponds to TRBD1 (6 bases). Germline loops: CDR1 SEHNR, CDR2 FQNEAQ (reference sequence). Between the trimmed V and J ends, which lost 5 bases and 1 base, there was a span of 11 bases. The CDR3 extends over 14 amino acids.

This clonotype was detected many times. CDR3 in DNA: TGCGCCAGCAGCCACTTAGCGGGGGCCAGCTCTGGGGCCAACGTCCTGACTTTC. Its protein product is CASSHLAGASSGANVLTF. The chain joins TRBV4-1 to TRBJ2-6, with 9 nucleotides matching TRBD2. Germline CDR1 MGHRA, CDR2 YSYEKL. The CDR3 contains 18 residues. J gave up 0 bases and V 3 bases, and 6 bases lay outside the gene matches.

The genes are TRBV3-1 and TRBJ2-1; 7 positions match TRBD1. V dropped 6 bases and J dropped 4; count of bases not matched to a gene: 9. Germline assignment: CDR1 LGHDT and CDR2 YNNKEL (reference sequence). This CDR3 has 15 residues. CDR3 coding DNA: TGTGCCAGCAGGTCCGGCAGGGGGACGTACAATGAGCAGTTCTTC. It is translated as CASRSGRGTYNEQFF.

The chain has TRBV4-1 and TRBJ2-5; either TRBD1 or TRBD2 may fit D (5 bases each). The V gene lost 1 base and the J gene lost 5 bases, with 11 bases spanning the gap. The CDR3 covers 14 residues. Germline CDR1 and CDR2: MGHRA and YSYEKL. The CDR3 coding sequence is TGCGCCAGCAGCCAAGGTGCAGAGGGGGAGACCCAGTACTTC. Amino acid sequence: CASSQGAEGETQYF.

In this sample, this clonotype turned up a few times. The CDR3 here is CASSLYYQGREQYF. As DNA, the CDR3 is TGCGCCAGCAGCTTGTACTATCAGGGGCGTGAGCAGTACTTC. The J gene is TRBJ2-7, the V gene TRBV5-1; D is possibly TRBD1 (6 bases). Trimming took 1 base from V and 7 from J, leaving 15 bases between them. CDR3 length equals 14 residues. Per germline, CDR1 SGHRS and CDR2 YFSETQ.

The V and J genes are TRBV12-3 or TRBV12-4 and TRBJ2-1; the D gene is possibly TRBD2 (6 bases). The V end lost 1 base, the J end lost 5 bases, and 12 bases lay between the germline ends. This CDR3 region has 15 residues. The CDR3 sequence is CASSLGAWGDNEQFF. The CDR3 nucleotides read TGTGCCAGCAGTTTAGGAGCGTGGGGGGACAATGAGCAGTTCTTC.

The DNA for the CDR3 is TGTGCCAGCAGTGAATACCCCCCGACTAGCGGGGGGCCCACAGATACGCAGTATTTT. Its translation is CASSEYPPTSGGPTDTQYF. The chain uses TRBV2 and TRBJ2-3; 13 bases are a match to TRBD2. Germline V gives CDR1 SNHLY, CDR2 FYNNEI. J was trimmed by 2 bases and V by 2 bases; bases with no gene match: 10. CDR3 length equals 19 residues.